This T cell receptor beta chain is from a study of T cells in tumors after PD-1 blockade. Study as a whole: A subset received ongoing vismodegib 150 mg daily alongside anti-PD-1 therapy.

Points on this clone: Its antigen is not known.

Study outcomes and limitations: In squamous cell carcinoma, approximately 50% of expanded exhausted clones were novel versus about 28% of other expanded CD8+ clones.

Some clones are missing from TCRdb's copy, which holds only in-frame ones; the method was immunoSEQ multiplex PCR. The sample holds about 15,000 clones; 55% to 70% are singletons and the top ten take 30% to 40%. This receptor was identified in a human donor with cutaneous squamous cell carcinoma. This specimen consisted of tumor tissue, obtained after anti-PD-1 treatment.

The CDR3 bases are TGTGCCAGCAGCCGGGGACAGCTTAATGAAAAACTGTTTTTT. Protein product: CASSRGQLNEKLFF. The chain uses TRBV7-8 and TRBJ1-4; 7 bases align to TRBD1. This CDR3 has 14 residues. CDR1 is SGHVS, CDR2 FQNEAQ, per germline. The V and J ends lost 5 bases and 4 bases, in that order; junction bases with no gene match: 4. Supplemented by reference TRBV7-8 and TRBJ1-4, the full variable domain reads GAGVSQSPRYKVAKRGQDVALRCDPISGHVSLFWYQQALGQGPEFLTYFQNEAQLDKSGLPSDRFFAERPEGSVSTLKIQRTQQEDSAVYLCASSRGQLNEKLFFGSGTQLSVL.